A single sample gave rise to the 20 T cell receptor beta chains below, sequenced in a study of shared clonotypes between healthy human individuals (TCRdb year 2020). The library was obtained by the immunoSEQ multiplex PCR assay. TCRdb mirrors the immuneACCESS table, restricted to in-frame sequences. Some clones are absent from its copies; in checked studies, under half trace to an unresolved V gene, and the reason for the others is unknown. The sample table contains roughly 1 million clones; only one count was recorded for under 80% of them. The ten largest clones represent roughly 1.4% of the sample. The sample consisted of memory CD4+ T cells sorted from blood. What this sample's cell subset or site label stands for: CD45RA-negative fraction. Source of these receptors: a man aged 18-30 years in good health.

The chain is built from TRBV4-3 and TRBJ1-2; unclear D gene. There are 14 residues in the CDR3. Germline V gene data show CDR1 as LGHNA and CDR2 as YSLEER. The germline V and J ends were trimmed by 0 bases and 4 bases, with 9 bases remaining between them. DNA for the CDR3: TGCGCCAGCAGCCAAGAATGGGCCCCCTATGGCTACACCTTC. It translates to CASSQEWAPYGYTF.

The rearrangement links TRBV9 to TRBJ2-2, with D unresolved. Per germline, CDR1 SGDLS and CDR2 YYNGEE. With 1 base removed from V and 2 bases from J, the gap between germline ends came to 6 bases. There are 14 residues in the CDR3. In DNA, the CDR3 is TGTGCCAGCAGCGTAATGAGAAACACCGGGGAGCTGTTTTTT. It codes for CASSVMRNTGELFF.

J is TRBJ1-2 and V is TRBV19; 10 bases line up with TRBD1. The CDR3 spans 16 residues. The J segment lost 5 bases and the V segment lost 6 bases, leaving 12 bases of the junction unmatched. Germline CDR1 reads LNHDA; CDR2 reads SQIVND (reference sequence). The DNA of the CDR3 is TGTGCCAGTAGCCGCGGACAGGGGGTATGGGGTTATGGCTACACCTTC. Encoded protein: CASSRGQGVWGYGYTF.

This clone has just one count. This CDR3 reads CASSLPQGVVGYTF. CDR3 nucleotides: TGTGCCAGCAGCCTTCCACAGGGGGTGGTCGGCTACACCTTC. The chain combines TRBV5-8 with TRBJ1-2; 8 bases map to TRBD1. J lost 8 bases, V lost 4 bases, and 10 bases had no gene match. The germline CDR1 and CDR2 sequences are SGHTS and YDEGEE. The CDR3 is made up of 14 amino acids.

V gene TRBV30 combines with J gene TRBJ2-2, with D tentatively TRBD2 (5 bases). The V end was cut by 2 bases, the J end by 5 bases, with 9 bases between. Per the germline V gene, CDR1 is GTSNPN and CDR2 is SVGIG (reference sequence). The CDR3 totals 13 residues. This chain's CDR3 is CAWSLAGTGELFF. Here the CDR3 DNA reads TGTGCCTGGAGTCTAGCAGGAACCGGGGAGCTGTTTTTT.

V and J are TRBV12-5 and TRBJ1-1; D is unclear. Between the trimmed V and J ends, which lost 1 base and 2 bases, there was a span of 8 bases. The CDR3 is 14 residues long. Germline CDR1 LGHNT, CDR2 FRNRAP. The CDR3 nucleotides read TGTGCTAGTGGTTTGGGATTAACCAACACTGAAGCTTTCTTT. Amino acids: CASGLGLTNTEAFF.

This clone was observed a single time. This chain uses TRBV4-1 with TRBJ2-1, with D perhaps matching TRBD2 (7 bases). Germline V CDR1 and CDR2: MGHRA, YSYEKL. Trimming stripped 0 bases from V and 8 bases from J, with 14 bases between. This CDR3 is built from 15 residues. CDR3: CASSQDGGAGDEQFF. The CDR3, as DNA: TGCGCCAGCAGCCAAGATGGGGGGGCCGGCGATGAGCAGTTCTTC.

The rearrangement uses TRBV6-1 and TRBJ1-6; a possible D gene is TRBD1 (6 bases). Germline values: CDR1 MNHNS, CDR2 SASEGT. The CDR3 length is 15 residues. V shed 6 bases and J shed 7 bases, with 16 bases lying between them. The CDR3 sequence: CASRDWTAPNSPLHF. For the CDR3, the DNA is TGTGCCAGCAGGGACTGGACAGCTCCAAATTCACCCCTCCACTTT.

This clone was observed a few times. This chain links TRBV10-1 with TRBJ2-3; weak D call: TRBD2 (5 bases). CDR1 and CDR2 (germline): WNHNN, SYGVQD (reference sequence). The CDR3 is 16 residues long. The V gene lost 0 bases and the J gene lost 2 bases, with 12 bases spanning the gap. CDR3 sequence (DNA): TGCGCCAGCAGTGAGTCGGGCCGGGAAATCACAGATACGCAGTATTTT. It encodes CASSESGREITDTQYF.

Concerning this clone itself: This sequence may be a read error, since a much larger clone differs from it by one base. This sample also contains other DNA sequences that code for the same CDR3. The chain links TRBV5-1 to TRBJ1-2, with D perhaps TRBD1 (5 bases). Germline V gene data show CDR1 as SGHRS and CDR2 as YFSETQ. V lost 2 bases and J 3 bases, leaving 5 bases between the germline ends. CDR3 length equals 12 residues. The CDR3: CASSLGDYGYTF. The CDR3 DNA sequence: TGCGCCAGCAGCTTAGGGGACTATGGCTACACCTTC.

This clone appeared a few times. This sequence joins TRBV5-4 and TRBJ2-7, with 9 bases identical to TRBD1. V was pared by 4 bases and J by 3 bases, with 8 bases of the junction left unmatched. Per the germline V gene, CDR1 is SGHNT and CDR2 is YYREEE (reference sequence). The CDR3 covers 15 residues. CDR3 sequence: CASSKNRDRVYEQYF. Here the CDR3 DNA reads TGTGCCAGCAGCAAAAACCGGGACAGGGTCTACGAGCAGTACTTC.

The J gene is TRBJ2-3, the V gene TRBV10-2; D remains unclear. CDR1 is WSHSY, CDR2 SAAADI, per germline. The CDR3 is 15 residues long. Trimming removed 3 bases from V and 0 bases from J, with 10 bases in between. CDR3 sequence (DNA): TGCGCCAGCAGTGACGACCCTGCTAGCACAGATACGCAGTATTTT. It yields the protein CASSDDPASTDTQYF.

The CDR3 is CASSLQGQGLGEQYF. CDR3 DNA: TGTGCCAGCAGCCTACAAGGACAGGGGCTCGGGGAGCAGTACTTC. J is TRBJ2-7 and V is TRBV7-9, with 9 bases lining up with TRBD1. The length of the CDR3 is 15 residues. J lost 7 bases, V lost 5 bases, and 12 bases had no gene match. Germline V gene data show CDR1 as SEHNR and CDR2 as FQNEAQ (reference sequence).

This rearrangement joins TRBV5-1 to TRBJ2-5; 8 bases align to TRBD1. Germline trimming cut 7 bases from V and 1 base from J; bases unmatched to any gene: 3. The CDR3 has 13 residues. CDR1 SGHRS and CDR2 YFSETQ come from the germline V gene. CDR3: CASRQGFQETQYF. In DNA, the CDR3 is TGCGCCAGCCGACAGGGGTTCCAAGAGACCCAGTACTTC.

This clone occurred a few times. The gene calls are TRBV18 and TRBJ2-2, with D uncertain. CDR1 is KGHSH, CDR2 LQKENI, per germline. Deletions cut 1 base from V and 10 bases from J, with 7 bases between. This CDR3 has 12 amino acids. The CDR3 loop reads CASSPQLQELFF. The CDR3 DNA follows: TGTGCCAGCTCACCACAGCTTCAGGAGCTGTTTTTT.

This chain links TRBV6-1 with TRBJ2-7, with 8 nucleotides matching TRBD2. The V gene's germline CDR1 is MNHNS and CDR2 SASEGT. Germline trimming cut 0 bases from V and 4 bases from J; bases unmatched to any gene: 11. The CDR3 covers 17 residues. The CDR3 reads CASSEAVGSGGKYEQYF. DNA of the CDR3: TGTGCCAGCAGTGAAGCGGTCGGAAGCGGGGGAAAGTACGAGCAGTACTTC.

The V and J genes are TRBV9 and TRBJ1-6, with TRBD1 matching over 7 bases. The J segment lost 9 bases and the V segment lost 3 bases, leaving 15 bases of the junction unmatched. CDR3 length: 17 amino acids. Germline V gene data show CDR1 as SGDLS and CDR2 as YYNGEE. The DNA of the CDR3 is TGTGCCAGCAGCGCACTCCCGACAGGGACCAACTCTTCACCCCTCCACTTT. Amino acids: CASSALPTGTNSSPLHF.

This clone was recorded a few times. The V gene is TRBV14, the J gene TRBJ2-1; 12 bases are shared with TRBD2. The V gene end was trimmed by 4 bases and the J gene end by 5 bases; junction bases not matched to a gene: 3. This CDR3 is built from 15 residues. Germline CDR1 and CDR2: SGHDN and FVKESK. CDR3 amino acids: CASSLLAGGHNEQFF. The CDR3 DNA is TGTGCCAGCAGCCTTCTAGCGGGAGGGCACAATGAGCAGTTCTTC. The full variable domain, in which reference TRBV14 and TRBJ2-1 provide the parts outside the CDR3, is EAGVTQFPSHSVIEKGQTVTLRCDPISGHDNLYWYRRVMGKEIKFLLHFVKESKQDESGMPNNRFLAERTGGTYSTLKVQPAELEDSGVYFCASSLLAGGHNEQFFGPGTRLTVL.

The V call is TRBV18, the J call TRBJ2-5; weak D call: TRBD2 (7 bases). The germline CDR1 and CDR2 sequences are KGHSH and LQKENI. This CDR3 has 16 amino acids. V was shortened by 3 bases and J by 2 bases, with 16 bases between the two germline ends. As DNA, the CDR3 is TGTGCCAGCTCACCGCCATGGGGGGGGCGGCAAGAGACCCAGTACTTC. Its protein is CASSPPWGGRQETQYF.

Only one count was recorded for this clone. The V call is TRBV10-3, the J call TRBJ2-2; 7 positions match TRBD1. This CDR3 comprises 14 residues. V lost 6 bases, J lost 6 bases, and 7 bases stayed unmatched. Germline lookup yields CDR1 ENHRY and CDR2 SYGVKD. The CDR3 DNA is TGTGCCATCAGAAACAGGGGTGAGGCCGGGGAGCTGTTTTTT. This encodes CAIRNRGEAGELFF.